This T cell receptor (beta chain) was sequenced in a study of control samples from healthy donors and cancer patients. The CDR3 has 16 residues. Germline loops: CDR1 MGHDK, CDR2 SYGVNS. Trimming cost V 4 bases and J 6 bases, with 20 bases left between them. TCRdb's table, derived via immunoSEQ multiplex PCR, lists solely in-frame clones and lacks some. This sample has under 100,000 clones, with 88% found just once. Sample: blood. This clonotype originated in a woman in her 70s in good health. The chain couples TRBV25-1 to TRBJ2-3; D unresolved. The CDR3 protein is CASSVGGLTRTDTQYF. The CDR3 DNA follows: TGTGCCAGCAGTGTTGGTGGTCTCACGAGAACGGATACGCAGTATTTT.